What follows describes a single TCR beta chain. Antigen: not known. A junction end diverges from the germline sequence, so it may reflect a read error. The data derive from a study of post-analysis software for immune sequencing data. Carried by the TCR beta cDNA libraries were unique molecular identifiers. T cells numbering about 0.85 to 10 million yielded roughly 0.5 million cDNA molecules. TCRdb re-derived calls from the PCR reads in MiXCR, one entry per CDR3 protein. The data hold 400,000 to 500,000 distinct CDR3 sequences, with 30% to 45% observed a single time. Notes on the study in general: When compared against controls, multiple sclerosis patients showed significantly lower normalized Chao1 diversity. Among four to six TRBV segments more frequent in patients than controls were TRBV5-6, TRBV5-1 and TRBV20-1.

The CDR3 covers 13 residues. Germline assignment: CDR1 SSHAT and CDR2 FNYEAQ (reference sequence). This TCR came from a girl aged 2 to 9 with multiple sclerosis. The chain uses TRBV7-7 and TRBJ2-3; D gene unclear. Sequencing was done on a sample of blood. The chain's CDR3 is CASSFAFTDTRYF. The CDR3 coding sequence is TGTGCTAGCAGCTTCGCCTTCACAGATACGCGGTATTTT.